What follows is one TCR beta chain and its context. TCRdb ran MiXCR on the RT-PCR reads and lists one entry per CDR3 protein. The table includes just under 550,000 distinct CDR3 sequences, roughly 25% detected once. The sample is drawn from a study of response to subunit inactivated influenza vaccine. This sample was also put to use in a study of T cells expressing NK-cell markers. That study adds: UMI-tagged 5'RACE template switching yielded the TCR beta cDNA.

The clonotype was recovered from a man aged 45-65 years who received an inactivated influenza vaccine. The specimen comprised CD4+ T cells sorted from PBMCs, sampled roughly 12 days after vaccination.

CDR3 sequence (DNA): TGTGCCAGCAGTATCGGGCAGCGGAACACCGGGGAGCTGTTTTTT. This codes for CASSIGQRNTGELFF. This chain links TRBV12-3 or TRBV12-4 with TRBJ2-2; D uncertain. V was clipped by 5 bases and J by 1 base, with 11 bases between them. CDR3 length: 15 amino acids.